The sequence of this T cell receptor (beta chain) was determined in a study of cytomegalovirus exposure and HLA in healthy donors (dated by TCRdb to 2015 to 2018). For the study in its entirety: An earlier analysis of some 620 of the donors reported 250 to 350 Gb of sequence data and 95 million to 130 million unique TCR beta sequences obtained from around 190 million T cells. Roughly 320 gigabases of sequencing data and roughly 81 million unique TCR sequences made up an early release that covered about 640 HLA-typed donors. Among the roughly 380 genotyped donors, approximately 77% belonged to the genetic ancestry cluster associated with self-reported Caucasian donors. The aim of the study was to test whether cataloging public T cell receptors could identify signatures of past pathogen exposure. The study used immunosequencing to profile the T cell repertoires of some 600 subjects and linked those repertoires to cytomegalovirus serostatus. Along with the roughly 700-subject first cohort, a separate validation cohort of over a hundred different subjects was used. To predict cytomegalovirus infection status, the study combined high-throughput TCR immunosequencing, statistical association of individual TCRs with disease status, and machine learning. A later analysis re-analyzed previously published TCR beta repertoires from 600 to 850 donors and added high-resolution HLA genotyping to study TCR occurrence patterns. Rather than drawing on any new phenotypic data, the later analysis identified candidate immune exposures from TCR beta sequences and the way those sequences occurred across donors. To decide whether each TCR beta V gene segment behaved as functional or pseudogenic, an earlier analysis of some 570 of the donors relied on high-throughput TCR beta sequencing. Alongside the repertoire data, information on donor age, sex, ethnicity and CMV serostatus was compiled. A later genetic analysis used genome-wide SNP genotypes for about 60% of the roughly 700 donors, treating that subset as a discovery cohort. All discovery cohort repertoires had been generated using a single sequencing platform. HLA typing covered class I and class II loci at four-digit resolution. Typing coverage differed by locus: A, B, C, DRB1 and DQB1 were typed in roughly 620-640 donors, DQA1 in 500 to 550, DPA1 in 606, and DPB1 in just under 480. Four to six DR-DQ haplotypes were handled as single units for association and clustering, since linkage in the cohort was strong. Among about 400 genotyped donors of the cohort, an average of around 240,000 unique TCR beta nucleotide sequences was sequenced per donor, of which roughly 17% were non-productive. Broader findings and caveats from the paper: CMV serostatus was the only immune exposure information available for the cohort. According to a later genetic analysis, donors in an Asian-associated ancestry cluster had fewer N-insertions in productive TCRs than the approximately 610-donor mean. Compared with equally common non-associated chains, HLA-associated TCR beta chains in a later analysis were more clonally expanded and had lower generation probabilities. The classifier was reported to diagnose cytomegalovirus status with high specificity and sensitivity in both the original and validation cohorts. A later genetic analysis associated a missense DCLRE1C variant with V-gene and J-gene trimming of TCR beta chains, and an independent cohort replicated the association. Specific HLA alleles were associated with 16,951 TCR beta sequences at a false discovery rate of 0.05 in a later analysis. Several of the top co-occurrence clusters appeared to be linked to parvovirus B19, influenza, CMV and Epstein-Barr virus, according to a later analysis. Only TCR beta chains were sequenced in this cohort, and the absence of alpha or paired-chain data limited detectable features. Presence/absence analyses assumed roughly uniform sequencing depth across donors, an assumption that may not hold. Broadly in line with IMGT annotations, most TCR beta V segments showed up in productive rearrangements about 90% or about 30% of the time in an earlier analysis of several hundred of the donors. Because some donors lacked HLA typing at each locus, the association tests relied only on the typed subset. Because counts were too low, about 15 rarely observed V segments, including chromosome 9 orphons, were left out of the earlier analysis of a few hundred of the donors. Most TCR sequences were seen in very few donors, while some public TCRs were found in many individuals. The sequencing pipeline was judged likely to have produced a cluster of highly shared sequence variants as a technical artifact. A total of roughly 160 TCR beta chains were listed by the study as associated with cytomegalovirus. Strong co-occurrence of HLA alleles, especially DR and DQ, made assigning TCR associations to individual alleles difficult. According to a later analysis, TCR association rates differed among HLA loci, with DRB1 alleles showing the most associated TCRs and HLA-C alleles showing the fewest. The 87-base-pair reads could not distinguish some IMGT-functional V segments, including TRBV6-2 and TRBV6-3, so those segments were excluded. A further reported finding was that TCR beta sequences accurately predicted the HLA-A and HLA-B alleles for most subjects in the first cohort. Linkage disequilibrium might explain the correlated functional status among segregating V segments, but an unknown experimental factor could not be ruled out. The authors suggested that the approach could potentially be extended to other disease states and immunological phenotypes. In vitro tests confirmed that a few of the cytomegalovirus-associated TCR beta chains recognize cytomegalovirus antigens. According to a later analysis, most CMV-associated TCR beta chains appeared to be HLA-restricted, and the HLA associations seemed to be driven largely by CMV exposure.

Libraries came from the immunoSEQ multiplex PCR assay. The multiplex PCR relied on a mix of 60 forward primers for TCR Vbeta segments and 13 reverse primers for TCR Jbeta segments. The CDR3 region of rearranged TCR beta genes was amplified from genomic DNA with a multiplex PCR assay. On the Illumina HiSeq System, the amplified TCR beta libraries were sequenced as 87-base-pair reads. The original methods were these. A later analysis tallied some 79 million unique TCR beta chains across the 666 repertoires, and around 10 million of those chains were shared by two or more donors. Raw reads were error-corrected and collapsed into unique sequences with a nearest-neighbor algorithm that merged closely related sequences to remove PCR and sequencing errors. CDR3 sequences were aligned to IMGT reference sequences to assign V, D and J gene segments. Each retained sequence needed at least a six-nucleotide match to both a V gene segment and a J gene segment. A rearrangement was called productive if the CDR3 had no stop codons and remained in frame with V and J, and every other rearrangement was called non-productive. Following IMGT convention, CDR3 was defined as the stretch from the second conserved V-encoded cysteine up to the conserved J-encoded phenylalanine. The earlier analysis of about 560 of the donors excluded any sequence lacking an unambiguous match to a single V gene segment. An earlier analysis of around 600 of the donors classified V segments as functional when productive rearrangements were above 56.7% and as segregating when the standard deviation between donors was above 5%. To diagnose cytomegalovirus status from the catalog of TCR beta chain sequences, a statistical classification framework was built. A later analysis assigned V and J genes by comparing TCR nucleotide sequences with IMGT/GENE-DB human TR gene sequences. The TCRdist pipeline was used in a later analysis to assign CDR3 sequences and most-parsimonious VDJ recombination scenarios. In a later analysis, each TCR beta chain was defined by its CDR3 amino acid sequence together with its V-gene family, and reads lacking a unique V-gene family were excluded. To address suspected cross-contamination and a sequencing artifact, a later analysis removed a few hundred highly shared, low-generation-probability nucleotide sequences. In a later analysis, a clonal expansion index for each public chain was calculated from normalized within-repertoire ranks of inferred template counts. A later analysis computed generation probabilities with a VDJ recombination model fitted to out-of-frame rearrangements, and checked the results against IGoR. Hypergeometric tests were used in a later analysis to score TCR-TCR, TCR-HLA and TCR-CMV co-occurrence, with a repertoire-size bias correction applied to the TCR pairs. In a later analysis, false discovery rates were estimated by permuting HLA or CMV assignments 20 times. In a later analysis, co-occurring TCRs were grouped using DBSCAN, with TCRdist sequence similarity added in when clustering inside HLA-allele-positive subsets. Repertoires with fewer than 30,000 or more than 120,000 public chains were left out of co-occurrence clustering, as were about five repertoires with anomalous nucleotide sharing. What TCRdb holds here is the immuneACCESS table cut down to in-frame rearrangements. Part of the clones is not present; checked against another copy, under half of the missing clones reflect an unresolved V gene, and the others are unexplained. The D gene and trimming were derived from the DNA, and the V and J assignments and clone size from that table. Present in this sample are over 150,000 clones, 75% to 90% of which were seen just once. Clones ranked in the top ten supply under 7.5% of the sample.

CDR1 MNHNS and CDR2 SASEGT were looked up in the germline V gene. V has 0 bases trimmed and J has 6 bases trimmed; junction bases matching no gene number 3. The CDR3 spans 14 residues, from the cysteine through the phenylalanine. The read is trimmed to its CDR3 DNA, 42 bases read in frame from base 1. This clone was seen more than once but under ten times. The target of this receptor is not known. Base-call qualities are not available, and no considerably larger clone is one nucleotide away. In total, approximately 700 healthy bone marrow donors made up the cohort. Cohort members were all nominally healthy when sampled, although unrecorded immune exposures were likely present. The donor tested CMV seropositive, placing the donor among the roughly 300 seropositive members of the cohort. A peripheral blood sample was provided by each donor, and peripheral blood mononuclear cells were used for TCR beta sequencing. Genomic DNA extraction from the blood cell samples was performed with the Qiagen DNeasy Blood Extraction Kit.

The chain is encoded by TRBV6-1 joined to TRBJ2-3; 7 of the junction bases match TRBD1. Material for sequencing was PBMCs. This TCR came from a woman between 50 and 59 years old in good health and CMV-seropositive. The encoded CDR3 is CASSEAQGVDTQYF. The nucleotides read TGTGCCAGCAGTGAAGCCCAGGGGGTGGATACGCAGTATTTT.